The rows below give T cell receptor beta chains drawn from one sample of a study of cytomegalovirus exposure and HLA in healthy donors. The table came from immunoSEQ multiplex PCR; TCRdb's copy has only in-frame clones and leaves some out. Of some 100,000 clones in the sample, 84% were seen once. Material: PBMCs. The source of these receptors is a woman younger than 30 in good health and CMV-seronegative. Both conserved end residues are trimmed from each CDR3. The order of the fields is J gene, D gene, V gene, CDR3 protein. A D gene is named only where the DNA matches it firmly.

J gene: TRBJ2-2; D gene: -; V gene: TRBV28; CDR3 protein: ASIGGYEMGLHVNTGELF
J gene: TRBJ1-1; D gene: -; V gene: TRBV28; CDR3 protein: ASHMTDSEAF
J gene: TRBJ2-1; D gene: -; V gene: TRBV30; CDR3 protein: AWSPSGLQEQF
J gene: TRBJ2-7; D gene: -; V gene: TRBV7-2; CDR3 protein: ASGGTESYEQY
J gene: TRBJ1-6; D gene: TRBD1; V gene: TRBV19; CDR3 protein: ASTAQGQADSPLH
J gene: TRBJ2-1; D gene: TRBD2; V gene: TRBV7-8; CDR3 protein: ASSSSGELYNEQF
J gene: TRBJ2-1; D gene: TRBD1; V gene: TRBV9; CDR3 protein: ASSVDRGASYNEQF
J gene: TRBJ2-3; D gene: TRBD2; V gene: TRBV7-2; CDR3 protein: ASSLSGGGDTQY
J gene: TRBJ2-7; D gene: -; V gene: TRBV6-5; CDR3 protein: ASSYSETGREQY
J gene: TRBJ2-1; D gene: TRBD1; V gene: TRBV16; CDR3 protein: ASSNPPRDRVNEQF
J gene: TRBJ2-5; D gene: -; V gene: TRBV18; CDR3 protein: ASSPIPEGGQY
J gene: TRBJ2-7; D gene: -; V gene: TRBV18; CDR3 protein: ASSPEQDYEQY
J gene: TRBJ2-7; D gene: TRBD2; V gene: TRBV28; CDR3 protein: ASSLLAGGGPGSIYEQY
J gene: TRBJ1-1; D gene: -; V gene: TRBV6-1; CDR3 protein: ASIGVGGTEAF
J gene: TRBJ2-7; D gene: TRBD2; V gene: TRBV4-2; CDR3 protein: ASSQEGPSGTYEQY
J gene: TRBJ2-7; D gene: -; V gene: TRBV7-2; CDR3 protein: ASSPSYEQY
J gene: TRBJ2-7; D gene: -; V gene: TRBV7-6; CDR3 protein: ASSSRAAETYEQY
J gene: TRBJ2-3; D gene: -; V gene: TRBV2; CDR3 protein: ASRAGQTDGSTDTQY
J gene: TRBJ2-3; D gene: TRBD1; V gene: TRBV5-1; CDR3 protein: ASSLAEGAGTDTQY
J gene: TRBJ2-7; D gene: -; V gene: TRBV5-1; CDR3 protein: ASSLGSGGAYEQY
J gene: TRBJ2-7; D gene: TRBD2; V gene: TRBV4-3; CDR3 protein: ASSQELAGTFRRSYEQY
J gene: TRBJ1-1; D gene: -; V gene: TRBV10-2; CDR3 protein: ASSRLGETGTGNTEAF
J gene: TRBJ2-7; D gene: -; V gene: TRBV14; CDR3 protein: ASSQESDWPYEQY
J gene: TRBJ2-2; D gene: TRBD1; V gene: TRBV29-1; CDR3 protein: SAGLRDRGNTGELF
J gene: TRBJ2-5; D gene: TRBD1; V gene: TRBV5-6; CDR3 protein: ASSVPGQGWETQY
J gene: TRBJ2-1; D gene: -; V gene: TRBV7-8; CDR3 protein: ASSYNAGPRNEQF
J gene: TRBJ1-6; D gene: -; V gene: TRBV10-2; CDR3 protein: ASRDPGQSNSPLH
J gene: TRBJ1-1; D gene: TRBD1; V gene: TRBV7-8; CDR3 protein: ASSLGTGRTRAF
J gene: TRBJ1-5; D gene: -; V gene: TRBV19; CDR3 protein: ASSMSRVQPQH
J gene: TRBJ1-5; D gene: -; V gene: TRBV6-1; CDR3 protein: ASSETPKPQH
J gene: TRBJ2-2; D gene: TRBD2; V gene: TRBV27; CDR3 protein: ASTIAGGNTGELF
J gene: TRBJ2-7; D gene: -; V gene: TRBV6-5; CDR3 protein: ASSLGQPGTYEQY
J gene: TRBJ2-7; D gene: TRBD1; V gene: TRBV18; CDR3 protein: ASSRGTAYEQY
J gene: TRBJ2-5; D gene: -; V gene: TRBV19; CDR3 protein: ASSIRSGTASQRETQY
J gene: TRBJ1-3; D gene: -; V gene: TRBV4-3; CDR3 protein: ASSQDHGLLSGNTIY
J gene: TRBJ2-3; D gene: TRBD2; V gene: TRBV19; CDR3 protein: ASSISAGGASDTQY
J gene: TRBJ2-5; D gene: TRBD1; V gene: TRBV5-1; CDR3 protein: ASSAGQGLMLETQY
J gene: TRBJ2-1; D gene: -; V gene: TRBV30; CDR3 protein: AWNLEGGGPNEQF
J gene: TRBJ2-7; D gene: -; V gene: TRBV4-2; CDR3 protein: ASSPGPEQVTYEQY
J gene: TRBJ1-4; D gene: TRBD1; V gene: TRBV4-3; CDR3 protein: ASSRRAGQGSSIVGEKLF
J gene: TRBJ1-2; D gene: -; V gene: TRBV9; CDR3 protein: ASSAGGVGVGYT
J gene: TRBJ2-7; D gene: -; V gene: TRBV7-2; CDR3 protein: ASSLDWRGTSYEQY
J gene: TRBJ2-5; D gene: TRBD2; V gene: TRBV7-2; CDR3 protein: ASSLQRGGLAETQY
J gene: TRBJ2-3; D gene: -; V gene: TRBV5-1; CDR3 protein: ASSSRGSGPDTQY
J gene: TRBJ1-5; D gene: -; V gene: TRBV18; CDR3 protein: ASSPVGVGNQPQH
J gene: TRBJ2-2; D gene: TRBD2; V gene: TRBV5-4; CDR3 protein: ASSFGTTNPGELF
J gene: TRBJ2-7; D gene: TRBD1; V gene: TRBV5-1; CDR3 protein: ASGTGAYEQY
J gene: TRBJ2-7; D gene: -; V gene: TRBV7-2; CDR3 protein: ASSSNRAAYEQY
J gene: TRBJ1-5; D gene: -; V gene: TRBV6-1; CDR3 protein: ASSEGGWSSNQPQH
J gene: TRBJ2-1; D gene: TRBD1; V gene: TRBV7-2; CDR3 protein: ASSLHRTGDGEQF
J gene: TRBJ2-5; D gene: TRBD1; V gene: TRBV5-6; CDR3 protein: ASSPEQGAEPFGPIRH
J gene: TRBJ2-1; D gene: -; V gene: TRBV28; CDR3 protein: ASRSPGLHRGEQF
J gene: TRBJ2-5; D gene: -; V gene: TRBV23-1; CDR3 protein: ASSHTDESRETQY